This T cell receptor (beta chain) appears in the sequencing data of a study of T cells after yellow fever vaccination. Findings of the study overall: Most clones from primary vaccination were detected again post-booster (just over 95% CD4, more than 85% CD8). The secondary response showed a weaker magnitude and a faster peak, day 5 versus 15.

This clonotype was detected only a few times. Its antigen is still unknown. The CDR3 has 16 amino acids. V gave up 3 bases and J gave up 5 bases, with 20 bases separating them. Germline CDR1 reads DFQATT; CDR2 reads SNEGSKA (reference sequence). Conversion of TCR transcripts into cDNA relied on 5'RACE template switching, which added a universal primer site and UMIs. One entry per CDR3 protein, called by TCRdb with MiXCR from the 5' RACE reads. The sample holds 200,000 or so distinct CDR3 sequences, about 7% seen once. The clonotype was recovered from a man aged 25 to 40 who received the YFV17D yellow fever vaccine. This chain connects TRBV20-1 to TRBJ2-1; D is uncertain. The source material was CD4+ T cells sorted from PBMCs, sampled on the day of the yellow fever booster vaccination. The CDR3 region is CSASGVAGRSNNEQFF. DNA of the CDR3: TGCAGTGCTAGTGGGGTAGCAGGAAGATCTAACAATGAGCAGTTCTTC.